This TCR beta chain was recovered during a study of identifying expanded T cells in peripheral blood. Note on this clone: Its antigen remains unidentified.

Study-level findings and limits: Across healthy donors, higher total template counts meant significantly greater approximately two-week count variance. Technical replicates showed about 1.1 changed clones; around 2 weeks roughly 16; four weeks 19.

CDR1 is SGHRS, CDR2 YFSETQ, per germline. Between the trimmed V and J ends, which lost 7 bases and 0 bases, there was a span of 26 bases. This CDR3 contains 19 residues. During the collection period, no donor immune events like infections were recorded. Only in-frame clones appear in the TCRdb table, and some are missing; sequencing was by immunoSEQ multiplex PCR. The data show about 58,000 clones, with around four fifths seen just once and over 15% held by the top ten. The rearrangement joins TRBV5-1 to TRBJ2-4; tentative D call: TRBD1 (5 bases). This clonotype was sampled from a person aged 18 to 69 in good health. The source material was blood. The CDR3 is CASANRTGHPLLAKNIQYF. CDR3 bases: TGCGCCAGCGCCAACAGGACCGGACACCCTCTACTAGCCAAAAACATTCAGTACTTC. Based on the CDR3 plus reference TRBV5-1 and TRBJ2-4, the full variable domain is KAGVTQTPRYLIKTRGQQVTLSCSPISGHRSVSWYQQTPGQGLQFLFEYFSETQRNKGNFPGRFSGRQFSNSRSEMNVSTLELGDSALYLCASANRTGHPLLAKNIQYFGAGTRLSVL.